These 17 T cell receptor beta chains came from one sample sequenced in a study of human T cells and chemical hapten exposure. TCRdb processed the RACE reads anew with MiXCR; each CDR3 protein has one entry. The sample consists of 69,000 or so distinct CDR3 sequences, about 9.3% of them appearing once. Time point: patch test 2, 6 weeks after DPC sensitization. Treatment defined: therapeutic diphenylcyclopropenone sensitization with weekly scalp DPC. Sample: whole blood, taken in connection with sensitization to the hapten diphenylcyclopropenone (DPC). These receptors all stem from a woman aged 50 to 60 with alopecia areata. Some clones in this sample may be carry-over from other donors' samples.

Many counts were recorded for this clonotype. This chain joins TRBV7-6 and TRBJ2-3; 10 positions agree with TRBD2. The V gene's germline CDR1 is SGHVS and CDR2 FNYEAQ. CDR3 length: 16 amino acids. Trimming removed 1 base from V and 3 bases from J; junction bases left unmatched: 4. The CDR3 sequence is CASSLEASGSTDTQYF. The CDR3 nucleotides read TGTGCCAGCAGCTTAGAGGCTAGCGGGAGTACAGATACGCAGTATTTT.

This clonotype has a handful of counts. This chain connects TRBV20-1 to TRBJ2-4; D is undetermined. Looked up from germline, CDR1 is DFQATT and CDR2 is SNEGSKA (reference sequence). Trimming took off 1 base at V and 6 bases at J, with 10 bases between the two ends. The CDR3 is 13 amino acids. CDR3 in amino acids: CSARGTPRNIQYF. CDR3 DNA sequence: TGCAGTGCTAGAGGCACTCCTAGAAACATTCAGTACTTC.

This clonotype occurred a few times. In DNA, the CDR3 is TGTGCCAGTAGTATTGTGGAGACACTAGCCAAAAACATTCAGTACTTC. Protein: CASSIVETLAKNIQYF. The chain carries TRBV19 and TRBJ2-4, with no clear D. V lost 3 bases and J lost 0, with 12 bases in between. Germline assignment: CDR1 LNHDA and CDR2 SQIVND (reference sequence). The CDR3 consists of 16 residues. The full variable domain, with the rest looked up from reference TRBV19 and TRBJ2-4, is DGGITQSPKYLFRKEGQNVTLSCEQNLNHDAMYWYRQDPGQGLRLIYYSQIVNDFQKGDIAEGYSVSREKKESFPLTVTSAQKNPTAFYLCASSIVETLAKNIQYFGAGTRLSVL.

Note on this clonotype: The junction departs from the called germline gene at one end, perhaps through a read error. The CDR3 DNA follows: TGTGACAGCAGCAAAGGGGGCACAGATACGCAGTATTTT. Translated: CDSSKGGTDTQYF. The rearrangement uses TRBV9 and TRBJ2-3, with D possibly TRBD1 on 5 matching bases. The CDR3 is 13 residues long. Germline CDR1 is SGDLS and CDR2 is YYNGEE.

This clonotype was seen repeatedly, ten times or more. V is TRBV6-1 and J is TRBJ2-2, with D possibly being TRBD1 or TRBD2 (5 bases each). Per germline, CDR1 MNHNS and CDR2 SASEGT. V dropped 5 bases and J dropped 1 base, with 8 bases sitting between them. CDR3 length: 14 residues. This chain's CDR3 is CASSPGRNTGELFF. The CDR3 DNA is TGTGCCAGCAGTCCAGGGAGGAACACCGGGGAGCTGTTTTTT.

The rearrangement links TRBV6-2 or TRBV6-3 to TRBJ1-1; D is ambiguous. Germline-derived CDR1 and CDR2 are MNHEY and SVGEGT. CDR3 length equals 15 residues. The V end was cut by 6 bases, the J end by 4 bases, with 18 bases between. CDR3 in DNA: TGTGCCAGCAGACCAGTTACGGGATCGACCACTGAAGCTTTCTTT. Its protein product is CASRPVTGSTTEAFF.

Many counts were recorded for this clonotype. This chain connects TRBV4-2 to TRBJ2-4; 8 bases agree with TRBD2. Germline CDR1 is LGHNA and CDR2 is YNFKEQ. V lost 2 bases, J lost 0 bases, and 0 bases stayed unmatched. The CDR3 extends over 15 amino acids. The CDR3 sequence is CASSQLAGAKNIQYF. The CDR3 coding sequence is TGTGCCAGCAGCCAACTAGCGGGAGCCAAAAACATTCAGTACTTC.

This clonotype has only a few counts. The chain recombines TRBV5-1 with TRBJ1-1; perhaps TRBD1 as D (5 bases). The CDR3 runs 16 residues. The germline V gene has CDR1 SGHRS and CDR2 YFSETQ. V was trimmed by 4 bases and J by 2 bases, leaving 18 bases between them. The CDR3 loop reads CASSPSRQLTNTEAFF. CDR3 bases: TGCGCCAGCAGCCCGTCCAGACAGCTAACAAACACTGAAGCTTTCTTT.

This clonotype appeared many times. The V and J genes are TRBV11-2 and TRBJ2-5; D unresolved. Trimming shortened V by 0 bases and J by 5 bases, and 4 bases separated the two germline ends. This CDR3 has 12 amino acids. The V gene's germline CDR1 is SGHAT and CDR2 FQNNGV. CDR3 nucleotides: TGTGCCAGCAGCTTAGAGACCGAGACCCAGTACTTC. It encodes CASSLETETQYF.

There are many counts of this clonotype. The chain joins TRBV10-3 to TRBJ2-3, with 10 bases matching TRBD2. Germline-derived CDR1 and CDR2 are ENHRY and SYGVKD. The CDR3 loop spans 16 amino acids. V gave up 4 bases and J gave up 4 bases; unmatched junction bases: 8. CDR3: CAISGSGLASPDTQYF. The CDR3 DNA follows: TGTGCCATCAGTGGGTCGGGACTAGCGTCTCCAGATACGCAGTATTTT.

This chain connects TRBV21-1 to TRBJ2-7. TRBV21-1 is tagged as a pseudogene. This CDR3 contains 11 residues. The DNA for the CDR3 is TGTGCCAGCAGCAAAGCGCGGAAGCAGTACTTC. It encodes CASSKARKQYF.

This clonotype was counted a few times. This rearrangement joins TRBV27 to TRBJ2-4; perhaps TRBD2 as D (5 bases). The CDR3 spans 18 residues. Germline V lookup: CDR1 MNHEY, CDR2 SMNVEV (reference sequence). Trimming took 1 base from V and 7 from J, leaving 23 bases between them. CDR3 sequence (DNA): TGTGCCAGCAGTTTATTTTCCCAGATTACCTTGCCGGGGAACATTCAGTACTTC. This codes for CASSLFSQITLPGNIQYF.

The V and J genes are TRBV14 and TRBJ2-6, with a tentative D call TRBD1 (6 bases). V was shortened by 3 bases and J by 5 bases, with 11 bases between the two germline ends. CDR1 and CDR2 from the germline V gene are SGHDN and FVKESK. The CDR3 loop spans 15 amino acids. The CDR3 DNA follows: TGTGCCAGCAGCCAGCCACAGGGCTGGGCCAACGTCCTGACTTTC. Translating gives CASSQPQGWANVLTF.

The chain employs TRBV5-4 and TRBJ2-3, with TRBD2 as a possible D gene (6 bases). V lost 0 bases, J lost 4 bases, and 18 bases lay in between. Germline V lookup: CDR1 SGHNT, CDR2 YYREEE (reference sequence). The CDR3 spans 17 residues. The CDR3 nucleotides read TGTGCCAGCAGCTTGGAAGGAGGGAGGATGTTCGCAGATACGCAGTATTTT. It codes for CASSLEGGRMFADTQYF.

This clonotype was picked up many times. The chain's CDR3 is CASSRAAGRGEQYF. As DNA, the CDR3 is TGTGCCAGCAGCCGGGCGGCAGGACGAGGGGAGCAGTACTTC. The V gene is TRBV25-1, the J gene TRBJ2-7; weak D call: TRBD2 (5 bases). CDR3 length: 14 amino acids. Trimming shortened V by 6 bases and J by 7 bases, and 19 bases separated the two germline ends. The germline V gene encodes CDR1 MGHDK and CDR2 SYGVNS.

This clonotype was observed a few times. The chain employs TRBV7-9 and TRBJ2-7; D not certain. This CDR3 is 12 amino acids long. The germline V gene encodes CDR1 SEHNR and CDR2 FQNEAQ (reference sequence). V gave up 3 bases and J gave up 1 base, with 4 bases separating them. CDR3 region: CASSFLSYEQYF. As DNA, the CDR3 is TGTGCCAGCAGCTTCCTGTCCTACGAGCAGTACTTC.

The chain combines TRBV4-2 with TRBJ2-7; 8 positions agree with TRBD2. The V segment lost 0 bases and the J segment 0 bases; nucleotides outside the gene matches: 4. The length of the CDR3 is 16 residues. From germline, CDR1 is LGHNA and CDR2 YNFKEQ. CDR3 region: CASSQEEGTSSYEQYF. The CDR3 DNA follows: TGTGCCAGCAGCCAAGAAGAGGGGACTAGCTCCTACGAGCAGTACTTC.